The following is a T cell receptor (beta chain) sequence with its context. The data belong to a study of blood T cell repertoires in COVID-19. About the research overall: The origin of the acute and convalescent COVID-19 samples was the United States, Italy and Spain. PBMCs, B-cell-depleted T cells, or T cells provided the cDNA or gDNA that made up the material.

From germline, CDR1 is MDHEN and CDR2 SYDVKM. Trimming left V 8 bases short and J 4 bases short, with 11 bases between. This CDR3 contains 12 residues. Per the authors' pipeline: Amplification of reference gene primers provided the estimated nucleated cell counts. Generated by immunoSEQ multiplex PCR, the TCRdb table keeps only in-frame clones and is missing some. The V and J calls and clone size come from that table; D and trimming were worked out from the DNA. The sample yields approximately 200,000 clones, about nine tenths seen once. Material for sequencing was peripheral blood. The rearrangement links TRBV28 to TRBJ2-5, with a weak D call TRBD1 (5 bases). This sequence originates from a man between 65 and 80 years old with acute or convalescent COVID-19. The CDR3 DNA reads as TGTGCCAGCGGTACAGGACGAGAGACCCAGTACTTC. The encoded protein is CASGTGRETQYF.